This T cell receptor (beta chain) was captured by sequencing in a study of identical twins. Through template switching, a universal primer site was introduced, and the cDNA contained unique molecular identifiers. TCRdb itself ran the 5' RACE reads through MiXCR, one entry per CDR3 protein. This table has about 210,000 distinct CDR3 sequences, around a tenth appearing once. Study findings and constraints: Reduced insertions were recorded for abundant cord blood beta clonotypes, with no such pattern in memory repertoires. Twin pairs had excess sharing that was weaker in beta out-of-frame sequences.

This clonotype was seen a handful of times. Its antigen is currently unknown. V was shortened by 0 bases and J by 4 bases, with 17 bases between the two germline ends. The CDR3 consists of 17 residues. Looked up from germline, CDR1 is MGHRA and CDR2 is YSYEKL. The sequence came from a woman younger than 30 in good health. This chain connects TRBV4-1 to TRBJ2-3; D is ambiguous. Specimen: memory (CD45RO+) T cells sorted from blood. The chain's CDR3 is CASSQDFRRISPDTQYF. The CDR3 nucleotides read TGCGCCAGCAGCCAAGATTTTCGGCGGATTTCCCCAGATACGCAGTATTTT.